This TCR beta chain stems from a study of blood T cell repertoires in COVID-19. Study context: Sites across the United States, Italy and Spain contributed samples from acute and convalescent COVID-19. PBMCs, B-cell-depleted T cells, or T cells provided the cDNA or gDNA that made up the material.

Followed longitudinally, the Seattle patients had been enrolled during active infection. Per the authors' pipeline: The authors estimated nucleated cell counts from reference gene primer amplification. Repertoires were generated with immunoSEQ multiplex PCR, while TCRdb's copy carries only in-frame clones and drops some. The D gene and trimming were derived from the DNA, and the V and J assignments and clone size from that table. Of some 130,000 clones in the sample, approximately 90% were seen once. In its sample, this clone was seen once. Other DNA sequences within the sample encode an identical CDR3. The source is a man between 60 and 70 years old with COVID-19, enrolled during active disease. Sequencing used peripheral blood.

The CDR3 DNA reads as TGTGCCAGCCGACGGGACAGTAGCACAGATACGCAGTATTTT. This codes for CASRRDSSTDTQYF. The gene calls are TRBV6-5 and TRBJ2-3, with 7 bases lining up with TRBD1. J lost 0 bases, V lost 8 bases, and 5 bases had no gene match. The CDR3 spans 14 residues. Germline V gene data show CDR1 as MNHEY and CDR2 as SVGAGI.